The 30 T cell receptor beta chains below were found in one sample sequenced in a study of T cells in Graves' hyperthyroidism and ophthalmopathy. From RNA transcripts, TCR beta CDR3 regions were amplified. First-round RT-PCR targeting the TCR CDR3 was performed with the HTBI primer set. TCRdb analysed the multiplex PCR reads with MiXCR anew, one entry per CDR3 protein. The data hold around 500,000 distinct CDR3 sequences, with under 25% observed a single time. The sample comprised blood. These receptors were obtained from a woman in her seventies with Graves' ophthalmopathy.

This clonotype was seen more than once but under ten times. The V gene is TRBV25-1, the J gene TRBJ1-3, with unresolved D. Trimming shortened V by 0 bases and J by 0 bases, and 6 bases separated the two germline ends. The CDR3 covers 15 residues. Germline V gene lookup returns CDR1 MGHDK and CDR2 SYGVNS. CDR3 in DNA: TGTGCCAGCAGTGAATATGGGGTCTCTGGAAACACCATATATTTT. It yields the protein CASSEYGVSGNTIYF. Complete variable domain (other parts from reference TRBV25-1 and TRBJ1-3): EADIYQTPRYLVIGTGKKITLECSQTMGHDKMYWYQQDPGMELHLIHYSYGVNSTEKGDLSSESTVSRIRTEHFPLTLESARPSHTSQYLCASSEYGVSGNTIYFGEGSWLTVV.

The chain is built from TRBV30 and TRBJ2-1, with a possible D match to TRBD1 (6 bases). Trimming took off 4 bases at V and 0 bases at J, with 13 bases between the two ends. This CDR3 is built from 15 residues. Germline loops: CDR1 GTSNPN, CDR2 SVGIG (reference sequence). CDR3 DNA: TGTGCCTGGACCCGACAGGAAAGCTCCTACAATGAGCAGTTCTTC. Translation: CAWTRQESSYNEQFF.

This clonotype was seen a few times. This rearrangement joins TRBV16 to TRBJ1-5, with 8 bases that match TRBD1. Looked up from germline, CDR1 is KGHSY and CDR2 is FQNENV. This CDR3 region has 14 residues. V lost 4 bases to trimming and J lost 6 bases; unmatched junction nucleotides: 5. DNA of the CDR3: TGTGCCAGCAGCCCCAGGGGGCCAGGTCAGCCCCAGCATTTT. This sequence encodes CASSPRGPGQPQHF. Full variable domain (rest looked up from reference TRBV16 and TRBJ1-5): GEEVAQTPKHLVRGEGQKAKLYCAPIKGHSYVFWYQQVLKNEFKFLISFQNENVFDETGMPKERFSAKCLPNSPCSLEIQATKLEDSAVYFCASSPRGPGQPQHFGDGTRLSIL.

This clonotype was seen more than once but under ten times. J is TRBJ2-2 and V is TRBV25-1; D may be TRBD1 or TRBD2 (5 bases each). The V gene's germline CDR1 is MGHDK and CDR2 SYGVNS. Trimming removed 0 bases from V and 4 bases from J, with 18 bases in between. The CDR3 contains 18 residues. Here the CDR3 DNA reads TGTGCCAGCAGTGAATACGTTGTCAGGGTCGCGGGCACCGGGGAGCTGTTTTTT. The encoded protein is CASSEYVVRVAGTGELFF.

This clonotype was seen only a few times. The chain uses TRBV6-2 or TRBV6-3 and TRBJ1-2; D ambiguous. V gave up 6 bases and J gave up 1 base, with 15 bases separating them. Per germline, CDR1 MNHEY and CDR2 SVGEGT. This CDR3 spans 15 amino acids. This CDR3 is CASSPALQLNYGYTF. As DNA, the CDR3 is TGTGCCAGCAGCCCCGCCCTACAGCTTAACTATGGCTACACCTTC.

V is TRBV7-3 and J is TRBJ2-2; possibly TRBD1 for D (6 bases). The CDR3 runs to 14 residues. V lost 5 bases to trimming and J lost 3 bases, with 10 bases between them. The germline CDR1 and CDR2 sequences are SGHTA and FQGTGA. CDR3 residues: CASSPTGYTGELFF. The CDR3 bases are TGTGCCAGCAGCCCGACAGGCTACACCGGGGAGCTGTTTTTT.

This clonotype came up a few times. As DNA, the CDR3 is TGCGCCAGCAGTGGACGGCAGGGCCACACAGATACGCAGTATTTT. This sequence encodes CASSGRQGHTDTQYF. V is TRBV10-1 and J is TRBJ2-3, with D maybe TRBD1 (5 bases). The CDR3 is 15 amino acids. The germline V gene has CDR1 WNHNN and CDR2 SYGVQD (reference sequence). V was shortened by 4 bases and J by 2 bases, with 13 bases between the two germline ends.

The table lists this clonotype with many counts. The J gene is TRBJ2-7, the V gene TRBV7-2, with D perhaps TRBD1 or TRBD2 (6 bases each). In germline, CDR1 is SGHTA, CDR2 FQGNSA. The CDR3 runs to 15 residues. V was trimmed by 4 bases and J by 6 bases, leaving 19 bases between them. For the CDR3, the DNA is TGTGCCAGCAGCTCACAGGGAGGTGGGGCCTCCGAGCAGTACTTC. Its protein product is CASSSQGGGASEQYF.

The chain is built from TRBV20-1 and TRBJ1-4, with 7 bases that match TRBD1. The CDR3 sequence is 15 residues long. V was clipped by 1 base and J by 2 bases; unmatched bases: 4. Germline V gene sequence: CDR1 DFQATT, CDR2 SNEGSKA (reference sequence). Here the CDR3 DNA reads TGCAGTGCTAGAGCCGTGACAGGGACTAATGAAAAACTGTTTTTT. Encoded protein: CSARAVTGTNEKLFF.

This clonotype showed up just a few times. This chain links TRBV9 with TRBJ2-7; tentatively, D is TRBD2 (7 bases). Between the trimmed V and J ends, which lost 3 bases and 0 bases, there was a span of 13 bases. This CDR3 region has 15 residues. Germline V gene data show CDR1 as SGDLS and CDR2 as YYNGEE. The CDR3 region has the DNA TGTGCCAGCAGCGCGGGGGGCGGGAGCTCCTACGAGCAGTACTTC. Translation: CASSAGGGSSYEQYF.

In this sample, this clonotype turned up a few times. The CDR3 reads CASSPRAGVSPEQFF. CDR3 DNA: TGCGCCAGCAGCCCCCGGGCGGGAGTAAGTCCTGAGCAGTTCTTC. The V gene is TRBV5-1, the J gene TRBJ2-1; 7 bases are a match to TRBD2. The CDR3 contains 15 residues. CDR1 and CDR2 from the germline V gene are SGHRS and YFSETQ. J gave up 9 bases and V 4 bases, and 13 bases lay outside the gene matches. Variable domain in full (rest from reference TRBV5-1 and TRBJ2-1): KAGVTQTPRYLIKTRGQQVTLSCSPISGHRSVSWYQQTPGQGLQFLFEYFSETQRNKGNFPGRFSGRQFSNSRSEMNVSTLELGDSALYLCASSPRAGVSPEQFFGPGTRLTVL.

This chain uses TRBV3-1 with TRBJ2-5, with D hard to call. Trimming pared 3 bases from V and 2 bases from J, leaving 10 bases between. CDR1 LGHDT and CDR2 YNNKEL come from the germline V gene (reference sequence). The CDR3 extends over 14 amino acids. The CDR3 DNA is TGTGCCAGCAGCCACTCTGCGTGGCAAGAGACCCAGTACTTC. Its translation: CASSHSAWQETQYF.

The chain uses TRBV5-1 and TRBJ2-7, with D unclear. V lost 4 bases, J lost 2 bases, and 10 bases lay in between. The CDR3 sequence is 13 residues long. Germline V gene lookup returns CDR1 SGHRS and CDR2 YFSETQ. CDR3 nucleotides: TGCGCCAGCAGCCCGACGACAACCTACGAGCAGTACTTC. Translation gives CASSPTTTYEQYF.

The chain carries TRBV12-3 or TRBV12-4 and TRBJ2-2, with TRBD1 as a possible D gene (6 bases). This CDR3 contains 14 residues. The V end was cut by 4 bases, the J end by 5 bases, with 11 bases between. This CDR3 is CASSSTGKTGELFF. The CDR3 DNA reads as TGTGCCAGCAGTTCGACAGGAAAAACCGGGGAGCTGTTTTTT.

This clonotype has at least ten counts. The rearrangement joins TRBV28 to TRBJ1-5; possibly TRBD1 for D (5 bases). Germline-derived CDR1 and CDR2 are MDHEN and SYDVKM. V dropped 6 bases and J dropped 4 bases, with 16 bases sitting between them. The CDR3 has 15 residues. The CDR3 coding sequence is TGTGCCAGCAGCACACCGCCAGGGCTAAATCAGCCCCAGCATTTT. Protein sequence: CASSTPPGLNQPQHF.

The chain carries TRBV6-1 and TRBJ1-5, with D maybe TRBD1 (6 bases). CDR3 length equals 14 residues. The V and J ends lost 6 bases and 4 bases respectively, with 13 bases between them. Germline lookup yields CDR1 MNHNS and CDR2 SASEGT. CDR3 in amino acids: CASRETGSNQPQHF. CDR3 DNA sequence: TGTGCCAGCAGGGAAACAGGGTCGAATCAGCCCCAGCATTTT.

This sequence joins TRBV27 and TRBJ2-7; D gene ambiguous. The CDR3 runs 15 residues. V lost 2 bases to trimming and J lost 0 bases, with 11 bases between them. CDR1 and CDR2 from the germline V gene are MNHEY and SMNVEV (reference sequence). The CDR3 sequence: CASSLRAELSYEQYF. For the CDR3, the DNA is TGTGCCAGCAGTTTACGGGCAGAGCTCTCCTACGAGCAGTACTTC.

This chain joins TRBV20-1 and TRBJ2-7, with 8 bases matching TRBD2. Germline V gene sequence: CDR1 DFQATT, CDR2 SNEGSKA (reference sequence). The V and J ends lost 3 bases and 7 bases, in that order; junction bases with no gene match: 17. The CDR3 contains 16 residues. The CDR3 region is CSARDLAGPKSWEQYF. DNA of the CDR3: TGCAGTGCTAGGGATCTAGCGGGCCCTAAATCCTGGGAGCAGTACTTC.

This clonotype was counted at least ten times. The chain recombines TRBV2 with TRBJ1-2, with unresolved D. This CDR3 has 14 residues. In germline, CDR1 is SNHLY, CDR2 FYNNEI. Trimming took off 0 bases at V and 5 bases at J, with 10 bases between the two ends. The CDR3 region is CASSEASRTYGYTF. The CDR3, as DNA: TGTGCCAGCAGTGAAGCTTCACGAACGTATGGCTACACCTTC. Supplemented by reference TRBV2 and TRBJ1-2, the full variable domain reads EPEVTQTPSHQVTQMGQEVILRCVPISNHLYFYWYRQILGQKVEFLVSFYNNEISEKSEIFDDQFSVERPDGSNFTLKIRSTKLEDSAMYFCASSEASRTYGYTFGSGTRLTVV.

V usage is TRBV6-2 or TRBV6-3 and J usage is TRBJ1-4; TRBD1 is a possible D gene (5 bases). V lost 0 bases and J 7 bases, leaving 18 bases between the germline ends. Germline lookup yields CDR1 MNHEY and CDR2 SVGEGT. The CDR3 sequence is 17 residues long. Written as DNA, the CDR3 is TGTGCCAGCAGTTACTCGATTTTATCAGGGTGGGGTGAAAAACTGTTTTTT. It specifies CASSYSILSGWGEKLFF.

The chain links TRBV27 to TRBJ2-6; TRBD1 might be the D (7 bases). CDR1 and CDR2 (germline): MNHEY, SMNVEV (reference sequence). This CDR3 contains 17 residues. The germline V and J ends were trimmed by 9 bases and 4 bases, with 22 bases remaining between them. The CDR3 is CARAGQGGLGGANVLTF. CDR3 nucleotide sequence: TGTGCCAGGGCGGGGCAGGGGGGCCTTGGGGGGGCCAACGTCCTGACTTTC.

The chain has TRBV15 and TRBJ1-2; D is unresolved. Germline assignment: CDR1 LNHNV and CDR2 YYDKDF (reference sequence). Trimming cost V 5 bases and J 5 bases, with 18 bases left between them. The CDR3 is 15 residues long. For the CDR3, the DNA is TGTGCCACCAGCGCCGGGAGAACGTCTGCGTATGGCTACACCTTC. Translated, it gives CATSAGRTSAYGYTF. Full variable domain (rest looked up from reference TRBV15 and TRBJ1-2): DAMVIQNPRYQVTQFGKPVTLSCSQTLNHNVMYWYQQKSSQAPKLLFHYYDKDFNNEADTPDNFQSRRPNTSFCFLDIRSPGLGDTAMYLCATSAGRTSAYGYTFGSGTRLTVV.

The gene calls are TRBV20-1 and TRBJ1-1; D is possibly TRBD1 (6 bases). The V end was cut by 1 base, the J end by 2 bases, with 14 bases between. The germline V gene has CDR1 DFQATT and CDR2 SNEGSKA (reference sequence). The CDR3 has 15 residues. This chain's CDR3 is CSARGLWGANTEAFF. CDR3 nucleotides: TGCAGTGCTAGAGGATTGTGGGGGGCCAACACTGAAGCTTTCTTT.

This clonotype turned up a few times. CDR3 nucleotide sequence: TGTGCCAGCAGCCCCGTCGGCAGGACGAACACTGAAGCTTTCTTT. This gives the protein CASSPVGRTNTEAFF. The J gene is TRBJ1-1, the V gene TRBV27; D uncertain. Germline V CDR1 and CDR2: MNHEY, SMNVEV (reference sequence). The V end was cut by 6 bases, the J end by 1 base, with 15 bases between. The CDR3 runs to 15 residues.

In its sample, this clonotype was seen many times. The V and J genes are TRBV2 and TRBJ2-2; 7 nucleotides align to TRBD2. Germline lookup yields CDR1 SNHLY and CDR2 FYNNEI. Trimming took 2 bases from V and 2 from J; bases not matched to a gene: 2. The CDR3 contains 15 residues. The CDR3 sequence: CASSERDYNTGELFF. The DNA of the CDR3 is TGTGCCAGCAGTGAAAGGGACTATAACACCGGGGAGCTGTTTTTT.

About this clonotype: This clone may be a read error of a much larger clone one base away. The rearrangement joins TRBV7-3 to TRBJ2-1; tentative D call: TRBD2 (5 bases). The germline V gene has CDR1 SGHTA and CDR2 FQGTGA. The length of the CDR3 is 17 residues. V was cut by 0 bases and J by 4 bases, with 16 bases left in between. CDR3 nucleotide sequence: TGTGCCAGCAGCTTAACACCGGGGTCCCAACTTTACAATGAGCAGTTCTTC. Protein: CASSLTPGSQLYNEQFF.

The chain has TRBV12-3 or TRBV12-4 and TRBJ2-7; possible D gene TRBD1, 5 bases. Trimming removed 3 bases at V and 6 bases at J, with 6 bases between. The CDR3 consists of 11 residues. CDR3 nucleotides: TGTGCCAGCAGTTTGACAGTCGAGCAGTACTTC. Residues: CASSLTVEQYF.

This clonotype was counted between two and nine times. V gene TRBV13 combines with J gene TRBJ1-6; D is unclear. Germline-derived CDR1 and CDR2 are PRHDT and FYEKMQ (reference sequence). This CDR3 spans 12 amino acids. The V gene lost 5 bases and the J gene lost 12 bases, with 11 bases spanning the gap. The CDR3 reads CASSPQFQPLHF. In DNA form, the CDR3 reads TGTGCCAGCAGCCCCCAGTTCCAACCCCTCCACTTT.

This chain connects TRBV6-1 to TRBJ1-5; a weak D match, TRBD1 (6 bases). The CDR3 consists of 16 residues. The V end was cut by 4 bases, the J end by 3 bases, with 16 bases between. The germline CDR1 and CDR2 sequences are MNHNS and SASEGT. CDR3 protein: CASSANTGLPNQPQHF. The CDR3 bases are TGTGCCAGCAGTGCGAATACAGGGCTTCCCAATCAGCCCCAGCATTTT.

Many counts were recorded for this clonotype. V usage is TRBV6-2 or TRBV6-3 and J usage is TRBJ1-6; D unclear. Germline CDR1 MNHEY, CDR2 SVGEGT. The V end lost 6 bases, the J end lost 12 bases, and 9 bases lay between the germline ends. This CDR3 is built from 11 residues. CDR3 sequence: CASRFTGPLHF. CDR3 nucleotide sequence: TGTGCCAGCAGATTTACGGGACCCCTCCACTTT.